This TCR beta chain was found in a study of T-cell memory formation after mild COVID-19. TCRdb used MiXCR to reprocess the 5' RACE reads, holding one entry per CDR3 protein. The sample shows approximately 400,000 distinct CDR3 sequences, 20% to 25% of them seen only once. The sequencing input was PBMCs or a T cell subset sorted from them (not recorded which). The source of this sequence is an adult woman who had mild COVID-19 (a few samples of this study predate the infection). Cell type and time point are not known.

The CDR3 DNA reads as TGTGCCAGTAGTATCGGGGTTCGGGACGAGCAGTACTTC. Translation gives CASSIGVRDEQYF. The chain carries TRBV19 and TRBJ2-7, with a weak D call TRBD2 (5 bases). Germline V gives CDR1 LNHDA, CDR2 SQIVND (reference sequence). V lost 3 bases to trimming and J lost 5 bases, with 11 bases between them. The CDR3 is 13 residues long. The variable domain in full, completed from reference TRBV19 and TRBJ2-7, reads DGGITQSPKYLFRKEGQNVTLSCEQNLNHDAMYWYRQDPGQGLRLIYYSQIVNDFQKGDIAEGYSVSREKKESFPLTVTSAQKNPTAFYLCASSIGVRDEQYFGPGTRLTVT.